The clone carrying this TCR beta chain was seen more than once but under ten times. The junction does not match germline at one end; this may be a read error. TCR beta CDR3 sequences were amplified from RNA transcripts. Initially, a first-round RT-PCR of the TCR CDR3 employed the HTBI primer set. MiXCR, applied by TCRdb to the multiplex PCR reads, yields one record per CDR3 protein. The data show approximately 300,000 distinct CDR3 sequences, around 15% seen once. The data stem from a study of T cells in Graves' hyperthyroidism and ophthalmopathy. This CDR3 has 15 residues. Germline values: CDR1 MNHEY, CDR2 SVGEGT. Diagnoses were made from clinical symptoms, serum measures (thyroxine and TRAb), thyroid ultrasound and orbital computed tomography.

The source is a woman in her sixties with Graves' ophthalmopathy. Sequencing was done on a sample of blood. The gene calls are TRBV6-2 or TRBV6-3 and TRBJ2-1, with D perhaps matching TRBD2 (6 bases). CDR3 DNA: TGTGCCAGCAGTGACTCGGGAGCTTCCTACAATGAGCAGTTCTTC. This gives the protein CASSDSGASYNEQFF.